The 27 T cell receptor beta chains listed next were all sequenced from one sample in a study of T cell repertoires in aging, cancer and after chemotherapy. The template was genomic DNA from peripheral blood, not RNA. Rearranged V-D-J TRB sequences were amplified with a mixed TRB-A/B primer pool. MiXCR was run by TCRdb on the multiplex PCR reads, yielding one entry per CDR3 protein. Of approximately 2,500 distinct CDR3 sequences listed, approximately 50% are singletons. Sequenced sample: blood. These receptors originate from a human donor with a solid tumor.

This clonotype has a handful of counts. DNA of the CDR3: TGTGCCAGCAGCCAAGGACAGAGCTCTGGAAACACCATATATTTT. Protein product: CASSQGQSSGNTIYF. The V gene is TRBV5-6, the J gene TRBJ1-3, with D tentatively TRBD1 (6 bases). V was pared by 4 bases and J by 0 bases, with 11 bases between. The CDR3 totals 15 residues. Germline-derived CDR1 and CDR2 are SGHDT and YYEEEE.

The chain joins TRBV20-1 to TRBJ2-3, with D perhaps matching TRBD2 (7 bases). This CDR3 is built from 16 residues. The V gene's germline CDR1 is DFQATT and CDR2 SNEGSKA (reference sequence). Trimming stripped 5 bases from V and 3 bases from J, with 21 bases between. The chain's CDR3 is CSARIMGGGRTDTQYF. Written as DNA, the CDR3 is TGCAGTGCTCGAATTATGGGGGGGGGCCGGACAGATACGCAGTATTTT.

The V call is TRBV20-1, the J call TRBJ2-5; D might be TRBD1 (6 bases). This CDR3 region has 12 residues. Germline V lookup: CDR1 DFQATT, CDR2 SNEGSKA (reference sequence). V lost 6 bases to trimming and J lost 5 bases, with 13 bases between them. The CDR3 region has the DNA TGCAGTGCCAGACAGGAAGTGGAGACCCAGTACTTC. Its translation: CSARQEVETQYF.

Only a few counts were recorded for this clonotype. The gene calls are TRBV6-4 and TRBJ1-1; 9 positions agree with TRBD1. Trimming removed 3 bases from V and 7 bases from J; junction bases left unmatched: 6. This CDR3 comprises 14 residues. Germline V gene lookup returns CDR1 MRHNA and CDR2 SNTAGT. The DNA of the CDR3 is TGTGCCAGCAGTGAGGGACAGGGAAGGGGTGAAGCTTTCTTT. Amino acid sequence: CASSEGQGRGEAFF.

The CDR3 sequence: CSASVQDGYTF. CDR3 DNA sequence: TGCAGTGCTAGCGTACAGGATGGCTACACCTTC. The chain employs TRBV20-1 and TRBJ1-2, with D maybe TRBD1 (5 bases). Trimming shortened V by 3 bases and J by 6 bases, and 8 bases separated the two germline ends. Germline loops: CDR1 DFQATT, CDR2 SNEGSKA (reference sequence). The length of the CDR3 is 11 residues.

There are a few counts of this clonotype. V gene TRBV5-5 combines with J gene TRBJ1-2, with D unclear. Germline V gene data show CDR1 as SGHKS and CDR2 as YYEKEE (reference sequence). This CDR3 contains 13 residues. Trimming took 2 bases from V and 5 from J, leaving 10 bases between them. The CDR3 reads CASSFAGSYGYTF. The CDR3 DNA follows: TGTGCCAGCAGCTTCGCTGGGTCTTATGGCTACACCTTC. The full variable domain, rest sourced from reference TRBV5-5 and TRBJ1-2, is DAGVTQSPTHLIKTRGQQVTLRCSPISGHKSVSWYQQVLGQGPQFIFQYYEKEERGRGNFPDRFSARQFPNYSSELNVNALLLGDSALYLCASSFAGSYGYTFGSGTRLTVV.

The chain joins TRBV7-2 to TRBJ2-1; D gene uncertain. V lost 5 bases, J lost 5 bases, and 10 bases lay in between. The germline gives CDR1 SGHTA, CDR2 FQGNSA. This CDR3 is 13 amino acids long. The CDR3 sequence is CASSLGFNNEQFF. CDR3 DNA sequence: TGTGCCAGCAGCCTCGGATTTAACAATGAGCAGTTCTTC.

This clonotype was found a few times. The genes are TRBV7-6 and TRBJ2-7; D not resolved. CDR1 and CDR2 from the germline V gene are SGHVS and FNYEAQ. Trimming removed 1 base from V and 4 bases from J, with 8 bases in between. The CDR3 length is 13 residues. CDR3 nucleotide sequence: TGTGCCAGCAGCTTAGGTGTGGGTTACGAGCAGTACTTC. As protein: CASSLGVGYEQYF.

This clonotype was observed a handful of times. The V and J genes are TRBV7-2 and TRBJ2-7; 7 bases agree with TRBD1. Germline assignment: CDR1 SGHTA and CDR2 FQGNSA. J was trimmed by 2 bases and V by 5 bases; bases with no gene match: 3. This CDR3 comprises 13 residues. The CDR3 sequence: CASSTDRAYEQYF. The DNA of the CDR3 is TGTGCCAGCAGCACAGACAGGGCCTACGAGCAGTACTTC.

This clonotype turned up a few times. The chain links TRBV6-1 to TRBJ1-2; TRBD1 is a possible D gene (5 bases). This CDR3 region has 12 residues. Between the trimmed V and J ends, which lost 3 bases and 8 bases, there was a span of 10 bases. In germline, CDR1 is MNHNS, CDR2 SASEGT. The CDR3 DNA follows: TGTGCCAGCAGTGAGGGGACCTGGGGCTACACCTTC. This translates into CASSEGTWGYTF.

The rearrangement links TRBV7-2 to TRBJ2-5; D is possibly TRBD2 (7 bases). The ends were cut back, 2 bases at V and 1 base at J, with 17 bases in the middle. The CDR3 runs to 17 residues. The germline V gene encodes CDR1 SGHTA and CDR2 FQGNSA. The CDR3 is CASSLRWGGNSQETQYF. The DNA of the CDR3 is TGTGCCAGCAGCTTACGGTGGGGGGGCAATAGCCAAGAGACCCAGTACTTC.

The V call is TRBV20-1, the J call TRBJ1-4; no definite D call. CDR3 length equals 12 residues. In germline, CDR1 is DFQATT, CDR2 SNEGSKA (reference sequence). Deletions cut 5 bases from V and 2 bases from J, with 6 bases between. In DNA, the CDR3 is TGCAGTGCTGTCATGACTAATGAAAAACTGTTTTTT. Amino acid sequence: CSAVMTNEKLFF.

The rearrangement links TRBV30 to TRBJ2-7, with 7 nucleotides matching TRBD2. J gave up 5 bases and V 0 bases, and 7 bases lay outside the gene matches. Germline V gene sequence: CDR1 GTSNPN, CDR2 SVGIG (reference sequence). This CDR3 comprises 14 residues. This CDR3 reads CAWSVGRGWDEQYF. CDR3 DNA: TGTGCCTGGAGTGTAGGGAGGGGTTGGGACGAGCAGTACTTC.

CDR3: CASRGTGYSYEQYF. The DNA for the CDR3 is TGTGCCAGCAGGGGGACAGGGTACTCCTACGAGCAGTACTTC. This chain joins TRBV27 and TRBJ2-7; 9 bases are shared with TRBD1. V dropped 6 bases and J dropped 0; count of bases not matched to a gene: 3. Germline V gene lookup returns CDR1 MNHEY and CDR2 SMNVEV (reference sequence). The CDR3 length is 14 residues.

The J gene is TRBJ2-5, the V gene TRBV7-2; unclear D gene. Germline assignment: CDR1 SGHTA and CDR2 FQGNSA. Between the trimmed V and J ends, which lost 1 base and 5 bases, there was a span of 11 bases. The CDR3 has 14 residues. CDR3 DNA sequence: TGTGCCAGCAGCTTAGTCGGCCTCTCGGAGACCCAGTACTTC. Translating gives CASSLVGLSETQYF.

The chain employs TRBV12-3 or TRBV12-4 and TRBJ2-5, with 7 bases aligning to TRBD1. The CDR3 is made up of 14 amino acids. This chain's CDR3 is CASGFLTGAETQYF. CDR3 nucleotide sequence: TGTGCTAGTGGTTTTCTCACAGGGGCAGAGACCCAGTACTTC.

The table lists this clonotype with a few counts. The CDR3 nucleotides are TGTGCCAGCTCTAGGGGGGGGTATGGCTACACCTTC. Protein: CASSRGGYGYTF. The rearrangement uses TRBV6-5 and TRBJ1-2; tentatively, D is TRBD1 (6 bases). Germline CDR1 is MNHEY and CDR2 is SVGAGI. Trimming stripped 8 bases from V and 5 bases from J, with 12 bases between. CDR3 length: 12 residues.

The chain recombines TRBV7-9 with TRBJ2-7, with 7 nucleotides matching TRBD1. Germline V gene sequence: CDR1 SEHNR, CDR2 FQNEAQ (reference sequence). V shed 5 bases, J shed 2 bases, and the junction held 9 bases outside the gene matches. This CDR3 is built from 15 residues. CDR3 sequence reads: CASSHTTTGTYEQYF. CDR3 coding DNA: TGTGCCAGCAGCCATACGACGACAGGGACCTACGAGCAGTACTTC.

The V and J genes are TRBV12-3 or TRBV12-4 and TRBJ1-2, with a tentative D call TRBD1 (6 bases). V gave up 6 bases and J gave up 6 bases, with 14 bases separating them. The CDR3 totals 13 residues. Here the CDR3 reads CASSLVGDNGYTF. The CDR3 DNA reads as TGTGCCAGCAGCCTGGTTGGGGACAATGGCTACACCTTC.

The DNA for the CDR3 is TGTGCCAGCAGTTACAGTCCTCAGCCCCAGCATTTT. As protein: CASSYSPQPQHF. The chain has TRBV6-6 and TRBJ1-5, with D unclear. Germline V gene data show CDR1 as MNHNY and CDR2 as SVGAGI (reference sequence). This CDR3 region has 12 residues. Between the trimmed V and J ends, which lost 2 bases and 6 bases, there was a span of 5 bases.

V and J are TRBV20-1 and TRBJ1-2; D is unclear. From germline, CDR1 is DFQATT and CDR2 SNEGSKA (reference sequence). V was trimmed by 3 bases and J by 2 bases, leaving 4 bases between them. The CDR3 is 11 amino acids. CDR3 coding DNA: TGCAGTGCTAGCACAAACTATGGCTACACCTTC. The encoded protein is CSASTNYGYTF.

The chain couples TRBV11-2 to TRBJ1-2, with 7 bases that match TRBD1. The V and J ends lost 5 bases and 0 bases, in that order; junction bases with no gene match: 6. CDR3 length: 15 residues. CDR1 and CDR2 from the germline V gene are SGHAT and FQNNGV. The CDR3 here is CASSLDRKANYGYTF. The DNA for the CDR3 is TGTGCCAGCAGCCTGGACAGGAAAGCTAACTATGGCTACACCTTC.

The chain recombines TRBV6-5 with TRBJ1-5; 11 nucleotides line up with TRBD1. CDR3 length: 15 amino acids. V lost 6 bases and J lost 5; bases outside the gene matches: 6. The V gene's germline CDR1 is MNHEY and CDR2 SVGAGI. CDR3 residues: CASRLGQGAHQPQHF. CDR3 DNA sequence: TGTGCCAGCAGATTAGGACAGGGGGCCCATCAGCCCCAGCATTTT.

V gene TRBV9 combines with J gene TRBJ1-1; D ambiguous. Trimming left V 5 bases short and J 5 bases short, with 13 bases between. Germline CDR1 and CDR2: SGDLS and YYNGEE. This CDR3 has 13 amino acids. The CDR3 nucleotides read TGTGCCAGCAGGCCTTTCGGAAGAACTGAAGCTTTCTTT. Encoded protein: CASRPFGRTEAFF.

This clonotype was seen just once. In nucleotides, the CDR3 is TGTGCCAGCAGCTTGGGACAGAACACTGAAGCTTTCTTT. This encodes CASSLGQNTEAFF. The chain links TRBV7-9 to TRBJ1-1; D perhaps matches TRBD1 (6 bases). The CDR3 is made up of 13 amino acids. Germline V gene data show CDR1 as SEHNR and CDR2 as FQNEAQ (reference sequence). Between the trimmed V and J ends, which lost 3 bases and 1 base, there was a span of 6 bases.

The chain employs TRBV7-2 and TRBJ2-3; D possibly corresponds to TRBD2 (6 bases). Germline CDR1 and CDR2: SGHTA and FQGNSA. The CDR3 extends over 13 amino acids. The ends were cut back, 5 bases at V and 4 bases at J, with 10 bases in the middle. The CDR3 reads CASSRELADTQYF. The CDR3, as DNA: TGTGCCAGCAGCCGGGAGTTAGCAGATACGCAGTATTTT.

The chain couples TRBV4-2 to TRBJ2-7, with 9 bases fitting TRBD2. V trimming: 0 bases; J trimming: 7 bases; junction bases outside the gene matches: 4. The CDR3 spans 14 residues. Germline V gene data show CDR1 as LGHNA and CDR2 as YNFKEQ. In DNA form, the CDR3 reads TGTGCCAGCAGCCAAGACCTAGCGGGGCGGGAGCAGTACTTC. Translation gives CASSQDLAGREQYF.